The rows below give T cell receptor beta chains drawn from one sample of a study of T cells after yellow fever vaccination. From the 5' RACE reads, TCRdb called clonotypes with MiXCR, one entry per CDR3 protein. This sample has 25,000 to 35,000 distinct CDR3 sequences, with about 5% found just once. Specimen: CD8+ T cells sorted from PBMCs, collected 10 days after the yellow fever booster vaccination. These TCRs come from a man aged 25 to 40 who received the YFV17D yellow fever vaccine. Both conserved end residues are part of each CDR3. A D gene is named only where the DNA matches it firmly. Not all rows give a size; the values are once, few, many and, for expanded clones, a class.

J | size | V | D | DNA | CDR3
TRBJ2-7 | many | TRBV7-6 | - | TGTGCCAGCAGCTTAGAGATAGCCTACGAGCAGTACTTC | CASSLEIAYEQYF
TRBJ1-2 | many | TRBV29-1 | - | TGCAGCGCACGGCTAGGGGTGGACTATGGCTACACCTTC | CSARLGVDYGYTF
TRBJ2-3 | many | TRBV5-1 | - | TGCGCCAGCAGCTTGGAGGGGGGAACAGATACGCAGTATTTT | CASSLEGGTDTQYF
TRBJ2-7 | many | TRBV20-1 | - | TGCAGTGCTAGGGACCCCAGGAACTACGAGCAGTACTTC | CSARDPRNYEQYF
TRBJ2-1 | many | TRBV29-1 | - | TGCAGCGGTCAAGGATGGAAAAATGAGCAGTTCTTC | CSGQGWKNEQFF
TRBJ2-5 | many | TRBV24-1 | TRBD1 | TGTGCCACCAGTGATCCCGGGACAGGGATGGAGACCCAGTACTTC | CATSDPGTGMETQYF
TRBJ2-1 | many | TRBV20-1 | TRBD2 | TGCAGTGCTGGGACTAGCGGGAGAGGGAATGAGCAGTTCTTC | CSAGTSGRGNEQFF
TRBJ2-7 | many | TRBV27 | TRBD1 | TGTGCCAGCAGTTCGGGACAGATCTACGAGCAGTACTTC | CASSSGQIYEQYF
TRBJ2-7 | - | TRBV5-8 | - | TGTACCAGCAGCGCGGACGACTACGAGCAGTACTTC | CTSSADDYEQYF
TRBJ2-7 | many | TRBV25-1 | - | TGTGCCAGCAGCCGGGACCAGAGCTCCTACGAGCAGTACTTC | CASSRDQSSYEQYF
TRBJ2-3 | many | TRBV7-9 | - | TGTGCCAGCAGTCCCATGGGCAGAGACGGCACAGATACGCAGTATTTT | CASSPMGRDGTDTQYF
TRBJ1-2 | many | TRBV19 | - | TGTGCCAGTTCGTTTCAGGGAGGGGGAGGTGGCTACACCTTC | CASSFQGGGGGYTF
TRBJ1-2 | many | TRBV7-9 | - | TGTGCCAGCAGCTTAGTCGTGTGGGGGTCGGATGGCTACACCTTC | CASSLVVWGSDGYTF
TRBJ2-5 | many | TRBV19 | TRBD2 | TGTGCCAGTAGCAGCAGAGAGACTAGCGGACCCCAAGAGACCCAGTACTTC | CASSSRETSGPQETQYF
TRBJ2-7 | many | TRBV20-1 | - | TGCAGTGCTAGAGATCGGGACTTCAGCTCCTACGAGCAGTACTTC | CSARDRDFSSYEQYF
TRBJ1-4 | many | TRBV7-9 | TRBD1 | TGTGCCAGCAGCCAGACAGGGCTATATGAAAAACTGTTTTTT | CASSQTGLYEKLFF
TRBJ2-7 | many | TRBV5-1 | - | TGCGCCAGCAGCTTGGTTGCAGGGGCCGATGGCGAGCAGTACTTC | CASSLVAGADGEQYF
TRBJ1-2 | - | TRBV13 | - | TGTGCCAGCAGCTTATCGGGGGTGGAAGGCTACACCTTC | CASSLSGVEGYTF
TRBJ2-7 | many | TRBV28 | TRBD1 | TGTGCCAGCCGGGACAGGGGGCTCTACGAGCAGTACTTC | CASRDRGLYEQYF
TRBJ2-2 | many | TRBV12-3/TRBV12-4 | - | TGTGCCAGCAGCCCGGGGACACACACCGGGGAGCTGTTTTTT | CASSPGTHTGELFF
TRBJ2-7 | many | TRBV12-3/TRBV12-4 | TRBD2 | TGTGCCAGCAGTTTAGATGGGGCTAGCGGGACGTACGAGCAGTACTTC | CASSLDGASGTYEQYF
TRBJ2-3 | many | TRBV9 | - | TGTGCCAGCAGCGCCCTAGGTGGAGCGAACACAGATACGCAGTATTTT | CASSALGGANTDTQYF
TRBJ2-1 | many | TRBV6-2/TRBV6-3 | - | TGTGCCAGCAGTTACGGTAGCGCGTACAATGAGCAGTTCTTC | CASSYGSAYNEQFF
TRBJ1-1 | many | TRBV7-9 | - | TGTGCCAGCAGCTTGACAATTGAAGCTTTCTTT | CASSLTIEAFF
TRBJ1-2 | many | TRBV5-6 | - | TGTGCCAGCAGCTCAGACGGCGCCTATGGCTACACCTTC | CASSSDGAYGYTF
TRBJ2-1 | - | TRBV20-1 | TRBD2 | TGCAGTGCGATGGAACTAGCGGGAGGTCTCTACAATGAGCAGTTCTTC | CSAMELAGGLYNEQFF
TRBJ2-7 | many | TRBV30 | - | TGTTCGGCGGGTGTTTCCTACGAGCAGTACTTC | CSAGVSYEQYF
TRBJ2-7 | many | TRBV6-1 | - | TGTGCCAGCAGCTCAATAGCGGCTGTCGGCGACGAGCAGTACTTC | CASSSIAAVGDEQYF
TRBJ2-7 | many | TRBV14 | - | TGTGCCAGCAGCCACGGGGGCTACGAGCAGTACTTC | CASSHGGYEQYF
TRBJ2-7 | many | TRBV12-3/TRBV12-4 | - | TGTGCCAGCAGTATGGGTTTTACTGGCGAGCAGTACTTC | CASSMGFTGEQYF
TRBJ2-1 | many | TRBV4-1 | - | TGCGCCAGCAGCCAAAAAATGGACTTAGCAGGCAATGAGCAGTTCTTC | CASSQKMDLAGNEQFF
TRBJ2-7 | many | TRBV28 | - | TGTGCCAGCAGTTTGAGTAGCTCCCTCTACGAGCAGTACTTC | CASSLSSSLYEQYF
TRBJ2-1 | many | TRBV13 | - | TGTGCCAGCACCTCAGGCAGCGGATACAATGAGCAGTTCTTC | CASTSGSGYNEQFF
TRBJ2-2 | many | TRBV5-4 | TRBD1 | TGTGCCAGCAGCCAGGACAGGGGGACCGGGGAGCTGTTTTTT | CASSQDRGTGELFF
TRBJ2-5 | many | TRBV15 | - | TGTGCCACCAGCACCCCATCTAGGGGGGTGACCCAGTACTTC | CATSTPSRGVTQYF
TRBJ1-5 | - | TRBV27 | - | TGTGCCAGCAGTCCCTCCCTGAATCAGCCCCAGCATTTT | CASSPSLNQPQHF
TRBJ2-7 | many | TRBV3-1 | - | TGTGCCAGCAGCCGTGGCGATAGCTCCTACGAGCAGTACTTC | CASSRGDSSYEQYF
TRBJ2-7 | many | TRBV28 | - | TGTGCCAGCAATACCGCAGTTCTTCTAGCGGACAGCTCCTACGAGCAGTACTTC | CASNTAVLLADSSYEQYF
TRBJ2-7 | many | TRBV9 | TRBD2 | TGTGCCAGCAGCAACGATATTGAGGGACTAGCGAACGAGCAGTACTTC | CASSNDIEGLANEQYF
TRBJ2-1 | many | TRBV19 | TRBD2 | TGTGCCAGTAGTATAGACGGGGGGACTGGTTGGGTTGAGCAGTTCTTC | CASSIDGGTGWVEQFF
TRBJ1-1 | many | TRBV7-7 | TRBD1 | TGTGCCAGCAGCTCCGGTGAGGGGGCAATGGCTTTCTTT | CASSSGEGAMAFF
TRBJ2-7 | many | TRBV18 | - | TGTGCCAGCTCACCCCTGGACACACATTACGAGCAGTACTTC | CASSPLDTHYEQYF
TRBJ2-7 | many | TRBV5-4 | TRBD1 | TGTGCCAGCAGCTTCGGACCGGGACAGGGCGAGCAGTACTTC | CASSFGPGQGEQYF
TRBJ2-7 | many | TRBV27 | TRBD2 | TGTGCCAGCAGCTATATTGGGACTACATACGAGCAGTACTTC | CASSYIGTTYEQYF